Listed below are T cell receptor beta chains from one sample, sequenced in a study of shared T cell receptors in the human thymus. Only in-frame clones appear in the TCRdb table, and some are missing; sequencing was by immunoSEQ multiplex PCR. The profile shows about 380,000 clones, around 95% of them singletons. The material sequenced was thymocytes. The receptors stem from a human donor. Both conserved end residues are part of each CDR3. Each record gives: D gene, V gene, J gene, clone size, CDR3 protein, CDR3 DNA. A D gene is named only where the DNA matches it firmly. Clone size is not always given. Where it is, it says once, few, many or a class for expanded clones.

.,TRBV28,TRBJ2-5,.,CASSYGPIPYETQYF,TGTGCCAGCAGTTACGGGCCCATTCCGTACGAGACCCAGTACTTC
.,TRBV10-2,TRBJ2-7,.,CASSDSPFRDKAFYEQYF,TGCGCCAGCAGTGATTCCCCCTTCCGCGACAAGGCTTTCTACGAGCAGTACTTC
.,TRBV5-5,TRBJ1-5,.,CASSRESGDGAVRSNQPQHF,TGTGCCAGCAGCAGGGAGTCGGGCGACGGGGCAGTAAGGAGCAATCAGCCCCAGCATTTT
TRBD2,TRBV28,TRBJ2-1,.,CASSTQQREGRGGYNEQFF,TGTGCCAGCAGTACACAACAGCGGGAGGGCCGAGGGGGGTACAATGAGCAGTTCTTC
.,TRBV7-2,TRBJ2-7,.,CASSFKVRERAGSYEQYF,TGTGCCAGCAGCTTCAAAGTGAGGGAGCGGGCGGGCTCCTACGAGCAGTACTTC
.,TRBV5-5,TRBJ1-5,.,CASSLARYQPQHF,TGTGCCAGCAGCTTGGCGAGGTATCAGCCCCAGCATTTT
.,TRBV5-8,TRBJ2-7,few,CASSLAEGYEQYF,TGTGCCAGCAGCTTGGCGGAGGGCTACGAGCAGTACTTC
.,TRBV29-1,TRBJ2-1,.,CSVEDIRLVSDDEQFF,TGCAGCGTTGAAGATATCCGGCTAGTGAGTGACGATGAGCAGTTCTTC
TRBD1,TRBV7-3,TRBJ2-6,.,CASSEDRLNSGANVLTF,TGTGCCAGCAGTGAGGACAGGCTGAACTCTGGGGCCAACGTCCTGACTTTC
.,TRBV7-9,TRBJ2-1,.,CASSLARDGSTRPYNEQFF,TGTGCCAGCAGCTTAGCGCGGGACGGGAGCACCCGACCCTACAATGAGCAGTTCTTC
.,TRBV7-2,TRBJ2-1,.,CASSSGARNEQFF,TGTGCCAGCAGCTCCGGGGCTCGGAATGAGCAGTTCTTC
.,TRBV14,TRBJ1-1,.,CASSQDRPGENTEAFF,TGTGCCAGCAGCCAAGATCGGCCAGGGGAGAACACTGAAGCTTTCTTT
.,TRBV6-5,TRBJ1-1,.,CASNFKSGYTEAFF,TGTGCCAGCAACTTCAAGTCAGGGTACACTGAAGCTTTCTTT
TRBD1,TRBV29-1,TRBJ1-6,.,CSVAVRQGLYNSPLHF,TGCAGCGTTGCCGTCAGACAGGGACTCTATAATTCACCCCTCCACTTT
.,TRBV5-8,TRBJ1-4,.,CASSLVSEEKLFF,TGTGCCAGCAGCTTGGTCTCGGAGGAAAAACTGTTTTTT
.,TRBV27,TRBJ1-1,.,CASSMGQNTEAFF,TGTGCCAGCAGCATGGGACAGAACACTGAAGCTTTCTTT
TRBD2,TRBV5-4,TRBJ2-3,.,CASSAGTSGRGSSTDTQYF,TGTGCCAGCAGCGCAGGGACTAGCGGGAGGGGGTCTAGCACAGATACGCAGTATTTT
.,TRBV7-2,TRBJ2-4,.,CASSPWVEYIQYF,TGTGCCAGCAGCCCCTGGGTCGAGTACATTCAGTACTTC
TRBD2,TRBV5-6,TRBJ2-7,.,CASSFTTSSGPYEQYF,TGTGCCAGCAGCTTCACGACTAGCTCGGGTCCCTACGAGCAGTACTTC
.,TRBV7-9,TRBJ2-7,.,CASSLGVRSYEQYF,TGTGCCAGCAGCTTAGGTGTACGGTCCTACGAGCAGTACTTC
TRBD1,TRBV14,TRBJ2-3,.,CASSQEGQTGGGPDTQYF,TGTGCCAGCAGCCAAGAAGGACAGACAGGGGGAGGGCCAGATACGCAGTATTTT
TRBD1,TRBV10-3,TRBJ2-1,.,CAIGQGASAGANSYNEQFF,TGTGCCATCGGACAGGGGGCCTCAGCGGGAGCCAACTCCTACAATGAGCAGTTCTTC
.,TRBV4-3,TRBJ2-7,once,CASSQDGRAVNYEQYF,TGCGCCAGCAGCCAAGATGGTCGAGCGGTGAACTACGAGCAGTACTTC
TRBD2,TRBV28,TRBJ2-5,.,CASALLAGGMETQYF,TGTGCCAGCGCCTTACTAGCGGGAGGGATGGAGACCCAGTACTTC
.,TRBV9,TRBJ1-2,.,CASSFEAGDSNYGYTF,TGTGCCAGCAGCTTCGAGGCGGGGGACTCTAACTATGGCTACACCTTC
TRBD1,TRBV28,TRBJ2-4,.,CASSQGGPKAKNIQYF,TGTGCCAGCAGCCAAGGGGGCCCGAAAGCCAAAAACATTCAGTACTTC
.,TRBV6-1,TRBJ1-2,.,CASSDQGTDYGYTF,TGTGCCAGCAGTGATCAGGGGACGGACTATGGCTACACCTTC
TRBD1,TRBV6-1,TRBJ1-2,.,CASSVRAGGYGYTF,TGTGCCAGCAGCGTAAGGGCAGGGGGCTATGGCTACACCTTC